One and the same sample provided the 28 T cell receptor beta chains below, sequenced in a study of brain metastases from non-small cell lung cancer (dated by TCRdb to between 2018 and 2021). Library creation used the immunoSEQ multiplex PCR assay. TCRdb took this table from immuneACCESS and kept in-frame rearrangements with V and J called. Such tables lack part of the clones; where checked against another copy, unresolved V genes explain under half of the gap, and the rest is unexplained. A total of approximately 6,100 clones appear in this sample, approximately 80% of them only once. More than 6.5% of the sample is taken by the ten largest. Sequenced input: primary lung tumor tissue. According to the study, the label for this sample's cell subset or site signals: primary lung tumor paired with brain metastasis. The receptor source for this set is a donor at least 40 years old with non-small cell lung cancer.

The chain combines TRBV5-1 with TRBJ2-3; D is possibly TRBD1 (5 bases). Germline values: CDR1 SGHRS, CDR2 YFSETQ. Between the trimmed V and J ends, which lost 1 base and 2 bases, there was a span of 11 bases. The CDR3 spans 15 residues. The DNA for the CDR3 is TGCGCCAGCAGCTTGTTTACAGGCCCCACAGATACGCAGTATTTT. Its translation: CASSLFTGPTDTQYF.

This clone was recorded only once. The rearrangement joins TRBV5-1 to TRBJ1-3; D ambiguous. This CDR3 is built from 15 residues. V shed 0 bases and J shed 2 bases, with 9 bases lying between them. CDR1 SGHRS and CDR2 YFSETQ come from the germline V gene. The CDR3 is CASSLDSGTGNTIYF. CDR3 DNA: TGCGCCAGCAGCTTGGACTCGGGGACTGGAAACACCATATATTTT.

The chain couples TRBV7-3 to TRBJ2-2; D uncertain. Germline V gives CDR1 SGHTA, CDR2 FQGTGA. This CDR3 contains 13 residues. V was shortened by 5 bases and J by 6 bases, with 10 bases between the two germline ends. This CDR3 reads CASSRDNAGELFF. CDR3 bases: TGTGCCAGCAGCCGTGACAACGCCGGGGAGCTGTTTTTT. The variable domain in full, with the rest retrieved from reference TRBV7-3 and TRBJ2-2, is GAGVSQTPSNKVTEKGKYVELRCDPISGHTALYWYRQSLGQGPEFLIYFQGTGAADDSGLPNDRFFAVRPEGSVSTLKIQRTERGDSAVYLCASSRDNAGELFFGEGSRLTVL.

The chain combines TRBV7-8 with TRBJ1-5; 9 bases align to TRBD1. The ends lost 5 bases at V and 6 bases at J; junction bases unmatched: 11. The CDR3 spans 16 residues. Germline-derived CDR1 and CDR2 are SGHVS and FQNEAQ. CDR3 DNA sequence: TGTGCCAGCAGCCCTCCCGGCGGGACAGGGACTCAGCCCCAGCATTTT. Protein sequence: CASSPPGGTGTQPQHF.

The chain joins TRBV10-3 to TRBJ2-7, with TRBD1 as a possible D gene (5 bases). The CDR3 covers 12 residues. The germline V and J ends were trimmed by 10 bases and 3 bases, with 13 bases remaining between them. CDR1 and CDR2 (germline): ENHRY, SYGVKD. The CDR3 sequence is CATSNQGYEQYF. In DNA form, the CDR3 reads TGTGCCACCTCGAATCAGGGCTACGAGCAGTACTTC.

This sequence joins TRBV27 and TRBJ2-7, with TRBD1 identical over 9 bases. The length of the CDR3 is 15 residues. CDR1 MNHEY and CDR2 SMNVEV come from the germline V gene (reference sequence). V lost 5 bases and J lost 0; bases outside the gene matches: 5. CDR3 nucleotide sequence: TGTGCCAGCAGTGCGACAGGGGGGATCTCCTACGAGCAGTACTTC. Translated, it gives CASSATGGISYEQYF.

The chain is built from TRBV7-2 and TRBJ2-7; weak D call: TRBD1 (5 bases). Trimming took off 6 bases at V and 3 bases at J, with 12 bases between the two ends. Germline V lookup: CDR1 SGHTA, CDR2 FQGNSA. The CDR3 is 13 residues long. The CDR3 reads CASRYRGDYEQYF. The CDR3 nucleotides are TGTGCCAGCAGGTATAGGGGCGACTACGAGCAGTACTTC. Combining the CDR3 with reference TRBV7-2 and TRBJ2-7 gives the whole variable domain GAGVSQSPSNKVTEKGKDVELRCDPISGHTALYWYRQSLGQGLEFLIYFQGNSAPDKSGLPSDRFSAERTGGSVSTLTIQRTQQEDSAVYLCASRYRGDYEQYFGPGTRLTVT.

This sequence joins TRBV7-6 and TRBJ1-6; the match to TRBD1 covers 7 bases. The CDR3 extends over 14 amino acids. J was trimmed by 5 bases and V by 5 bases; bases with no gene match: 3. Looked up from germline, CDR1 is SGHVS and CDR2 is FNYEAQ. The CDR3 DNA reads as TGTGCCAGCAGCCTGACAGGGAATAATTCACCCCTCCACTTT. It is translated as CASSLTGNNSPLHF. Looking up the rest from reference TRBV7-6 and TRBJ1-6 gives the full variable domain: GAGVSQSPRYKVTKRGQDVALRCDPISGHVSLYWYRQALGQGPEFLTYFNYEAQQDKSGLPNDRFSAERPEGSISTLTIQRTEQRDSAMYRCASSLTGNNSPLHFGNGTRLTVT.

This clone was found a few times. The chain uses TRBV19 and TRBJ1-6; no clear D gene. The CDR3 loop spans 14 amino acids. Germline assignment: CDR1 LNHDA and CDR2 SQIVND (reference sequence). V dropped 5 bases and J dropped 10 bases, with 15 bases sitting between them. DNA of the CDR3: TGTGCCAGTAGTTTCCGGGCCCCCGGGTCACCCCTCCACTTT. As protein: CASSFRAPGSPLHF. The complete variable domain, with remaining parts taken from reference TRBV19 and TRBJ1-6, reads DGGITQSPKYLFRKEGQNVTLSCEQNLNHDAMYWYRQDPGQGLRLIYYSQIVNDFQKGDIAEGYSVSREKKESFPLTVTSAQKNPTAFYLCASSFRAPGSPLHFGNGTRLTVT.

The V gene is TRBV24-1, the J gene TRBJ2-1; 8 nucleotides line up with TRBD2. This CDR3 comprises 15 residues. CDR1 is KGHDR, CDR2 SFDVKD, per germline. V trimming: 3 bases; J trimming: 6 bases; junction bases outside the gene matches: 6. CDR3 loop: CATSDPGGLVNEQFF. As DNA, the CDR3 is TGTGCCACCAGTGATCCGGGGGGGCTGGTCAATGAGCAGTTCTTC.

Remarks on this clone: At one end the junction does not follow the germline gene, possibly because of a read error. The chain uses TRBV28 and TRBJ1-1; 8 bases map to TRBD1. Germline CDR1 MDHEN, CDR2 SYDVKM. The CDR3 is 15 amino acids. CDR3 sequence reads: CTSRAGQAKSTEAFF. The CDR3 region has the DNA TGTACCAGCAGGGCGGGACAGGCCAAGAGCACTGAAGCTTTCTTT.

A remark on this clone: The germline gene is not matched at one end of the junction; a read error may be the cause. The V and J genes are TRBV10-3 and TRBJ1-5, with TRBD1 as a possible D gene (5 bases). Germline assignment: CDR1 ENHRY and CDR2 SYGVKD. This CDR3 has 15 residues. CDR3 coding DNA: TGTGCCATCAGTGAGTCCCAGGGAGGAGGCCAGCTCCAGCATTTT. Translation: CAISESQGGGQLQHF.

The chain carries TRBV5-1 and TRBJ1-6, with a weak D call TRBD1 (6 bases). V was cut by 2 bases and J by 5 bases, with 11 bases left in between. The CDR3 has 15 amino acids. From germline, CDR1 is SGHRS and CDR2 YFSETQ. For the CDR3, the DNA is TGCGCCAGCAGCTTCACAGGGAGTGATAATTCACCCCTCCACTTT. It yields the protein CASSFTGSDNSPLHF.

This sequence joins TRBV5-4 and TRBJ1-1, with D hard to call. Germline CDR1 is SGHNT and CDR2 is YYREEE (reference sequence). V shed 3 bases and J shed 4 bases, with 10 bases lying between them. The CDR3 has 13 amino acids. As DNA, the CDR3 is TGTGCCAGCAGCTATTTTGGGCGCACTGAAGCTTTCTTT. Protein sequence: CASSYFGRTEAFF.

The chain recombines TRBV15 with TRBJ2-7, with D possibly being TRBD1 (5 bases). Trimming shortened V by 0 bases and J by 3 bases, and 6 bases separated the two germline ends. CDR3 length: 13 amino acids. Germline CDR1 reads LNHNV; CDR2 reads YYDKDF (reference sequence). CDR3 coding DNA: TGTGCCACCAGCAGAGATCAGGGCTACGAGCAGTACTTC. It encodes CATSRDQGYEQYF.

The V gene is TRBV10-2, the J gene TRBJ2-7, with D possibly matching TRBD1 (6 bases). CDR1 WSHSY and CDR2 SAAADI come from the germline V gene. The CDR3 is made up of 14 amino acids. V was trimmed by 0 bases and J by 4 bases, leaving 10 bases between them. The CDR3 reads CASSESTTGYEQYF. The DNA of the CDR3 is TGCGCCAGCAGTGAGTCGACTACAGGGTACGAGCAGTACTTC.

Comments on this clone: A junction end diverges from the germline sequence, so it may reflect a read error. This sequence joins TRBV2 and TRBJ1-1; 8 bases agree with TRBD1. Germline-derived CDR1 and CDR2 are SNHLY and FYNNEI. This CDR3 comprises 12 residues. CDR3: CASARTGFESFF. The CDR3 DNA reads TGTGCCAGCGCAAGGACAGGGTTTGAATCTTTCTTT.

This chain connects TRBV11-3 to TRBJ2-3; D is possibly TRBD1 or TRBD2 (5 bases each). The V and J ends lost 1 base and 3 bases respectively, with 11 bases between them. The germline gives CDR1 SGHNT, CDR2 YENEEA. This CDR3 contains 15 residues. The chain's CDR3 is CASSLGGLDTDTQYF. Here the CDR3 DNA reads TGTGCCAGCAGCTTAGGGGGGTTGGATACAGATACGCAGTATTTT.

The V gene is TRBV24-1, the J gene TRBJ2-7; D may be TRBD1 (6 bases). Germline V gives CDR1 KGHDR, CDR2 SFDVKD. The CDR3 consists of 13 residues. Trimming removed 6 bases at V and 5 bases at J, with 13 bases between. CDR3: CATSRAGVDEQYF. The CDR3 coding sequence is TGTGCCACCAGTAGGGCAGGGGTGGACGAGCAGTACTTC.

The gene calls are TRBV6-1 and TRBJ1-2; D uncertain. CDR1 and CDR2 (germline): MNHNS, SASEGT. V gave up 5 bases and J gave up 7 bases, with 8 bases separating them. The CDR3 covers 11 residues. The CDR3 region has the DNA TGTGCCAGCAGTTCAGTGACTGGCTACACCTTC. Translated: CASSSVTGYTF.

This clone came up once. The genes are TRBV27 and TRBJ2-5, with 7 bases identical to TRBD1. There are 13 residues in the CDR3. The trim removed 6 bases at V and 5 bases at J, leaving 6 bases unmatched. Germline CDR1 is MNHEY and CDR2 is SMNVEV (reference sequence). This CDR3 is CASRLGGGETQYF. CDR3 bases: TGTGCCAGCAGGCTAGGGGGCGGGGAGACCCAGTACTTC.

The chain is built from TRBV3-1 (or the pseudogene TRBV3-2) and TRBJ2-3; perhaps TRBD2 as D (7 bases). The CDR3 totals 16 residues. CDR1 is LGHDT and CDR2 is YNNKEL in the germline V gene (reference sequence). Trimming removed 0 bases from V and 3 bases from J, with 13 bases in between. Here the CDR3 reads CASSQEGGAWTDTQYF. CDR3 DNA: TGTGCCAGCAGCCAAGAAGGGGGGGCCTGGACAGATACGCAGTATTTT.

There are a few counts of this clone. The CDR3 region has the DNA TGTGCCAGCAGTGAAGGAAGCCCCGGGTACACCTTC. Translation gives CASSEGSPGYTF. V usage is TRBV6-1 and J usage is TRBJ1-2; D is unclear. The CDR3 consists of 12 residues. Germline-derived CDR1 and CDR2 are MNHNS and SASEGT. Trimming removed 1 base at V and 11 bases at J, with 11 bases between.

The chain is built from TRBV10-2 and TRBJ1-4; possibly TRBD1 for D (5 bases). This CDR3 has 14 residues. V was shortened by 4 bases and J by 11 bases, with 17 bases between the two germline ends. Looked up from germline, CDR1 is WSHSY and CDR2 is SAAADI. The CDR3 region has the DNA TGCGCCAGCAGTGTGAGGGAAGGGGCTGGGAAACTGTTTTTT. This sequence encodes CASSVREGAGKLFF.

V is TRBV6-5 and J is TRBJ1-4; D is perhaps TRBD1 (5 bases). The CDR3 is made up of 13 amino acids. Looked up from germline, CDR1 is MNHEY and CDR2 is SVGAGI. V lost 6 bases to trimming and J lost 4 bases, with 9 bases between them. The CDR3 sequence is CASRSQGNEKLFF. The CDR3 DNA follows: TGTGCCAGCAGGTCCCAGGGTAATGAAAAACTGTTTTTT.

V usage is TRBV4-3 and J usage is TRBJ2-1; tentative D call: TRBD1 (6 bases). Per the germline V gene, CDR1 is LGHNA and CDR2 is YSLEER. This CDR3 spans 16 amino acids. V was pared by 5 bases and J by 7 bases, with 21 bases between. CDR3 sequence (DNA): TGCGCCAGCAGCTCAAGTCCTCCTGGGACAACGAATGAGCAGTTCTTC. Protein product: CASSSSPPGTTNEQFF.

This clone appeared once. The genes are TRBV3-1 (or the pseudogene TRBV3-2) and TRBJ1-1; TRBD1 aligns across 9 bases. CDR3 length: 17 amino acids. Unmatched junction bases numbered 5, after V lost 0 bases and J lost 0 bases. CDR1 LGHDT and CDR2 YNNKEL come from the germline V gene (reference sequence). The chain's CDR3 is CASSQERDRGMNTEAFF. The CDR3 DNA reads as TGTGCCAGCAGCCAAGAGCGAGACAGGGGGATGAACACTGAAGCTTTCTTT.

As for this clone: Other DNA variants within this sample encode the same CDR3. This chain links TRBV6-5 with TRBJ1-1; TRBD1 matches 7 bases. Per the germline V gene, CDR1 is MNHEY and CDR2 is SVGAGI. CDR3 length: 13 residues. The V gene end was trimmed by 9 bases and the J gene end by 0 bases; junction bases not matched to a gene: 4. CDR3 region: CASGGQLNTEAFF. As DNA, the CDR3 is TGTGCCAGTGGGGGACAGTTGAACACTGAAGCTTTCTTT.